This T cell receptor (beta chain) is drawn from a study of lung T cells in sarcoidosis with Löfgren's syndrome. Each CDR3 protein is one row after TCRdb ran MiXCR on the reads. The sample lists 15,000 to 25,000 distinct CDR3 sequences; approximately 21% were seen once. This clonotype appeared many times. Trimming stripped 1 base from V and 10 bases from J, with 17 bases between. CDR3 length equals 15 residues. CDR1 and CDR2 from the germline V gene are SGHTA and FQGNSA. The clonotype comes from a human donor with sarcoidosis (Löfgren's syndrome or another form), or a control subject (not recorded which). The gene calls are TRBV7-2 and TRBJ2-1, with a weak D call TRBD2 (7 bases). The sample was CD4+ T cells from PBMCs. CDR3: CASSLGGGAGAEQFF. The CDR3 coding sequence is TGTGCCAGCAGCTTAGGGGGGGGCGCAGGGGCCGAGCAGTTCTTC.